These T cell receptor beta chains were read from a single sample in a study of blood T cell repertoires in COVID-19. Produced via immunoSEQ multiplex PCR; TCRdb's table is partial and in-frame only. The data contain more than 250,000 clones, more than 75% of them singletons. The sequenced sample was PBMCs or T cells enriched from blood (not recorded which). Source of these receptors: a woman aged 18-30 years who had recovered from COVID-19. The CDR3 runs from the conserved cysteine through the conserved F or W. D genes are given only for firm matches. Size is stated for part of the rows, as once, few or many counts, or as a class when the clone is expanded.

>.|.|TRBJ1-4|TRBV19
CASSILGAGSSEKLFF
TGTGCCAGTAGTATTCTCGGAGCAGGGTCGAGTGAAAAACTGTTTTTT
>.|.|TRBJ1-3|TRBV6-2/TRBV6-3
CASSYDPDRYSGNTIYF
TGTGCCAGCAGTTACGACCCGGACAGATACTCTGGAAACACCATATATTTT
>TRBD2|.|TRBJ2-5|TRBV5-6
CASSVRLAGGAETQYF
TGTGCCAGCAGCGTGAGACTAGCGGGGGGGGCAGAGACCCAGTACTTC
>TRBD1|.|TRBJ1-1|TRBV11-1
CASSPPGQGGGTEAFF
TGTGCCAGCTCACCTCCGGGACAGGGCGGGGGCACTGAAGCTTTCTTT
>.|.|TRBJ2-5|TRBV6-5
CASGLRPRETQYF
TGTGCCAGCGGGTTGCGCCCCAGGGAGACCCAGTACTTC
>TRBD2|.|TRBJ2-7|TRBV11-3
CASSSGAGDNYEQYF
TGTGCCAGCAGCTCTGGGGCGGGGGATAATTACGAGCAGTACTTC
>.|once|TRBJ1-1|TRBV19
CASSIWRSLNTEAFF
TGTGCCAGTAGTATTTGGAGGTCCCTGAACACTGAAGCTTTCTTT
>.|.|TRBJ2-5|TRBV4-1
CASSQRLGVWAQYF
TGCGCCAGCAGCCAGAGACTAGGCGTGTGGGCCCAGTACTTC
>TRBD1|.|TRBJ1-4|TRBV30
CAWRRTGRYQTNEKLFF
TGTGCCTGGAGACGGACAGGGCGCTACCAAACTAATGAAAAACTGTTTTTT
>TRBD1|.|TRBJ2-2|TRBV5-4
CASRYSGTGVSGELFF
TGTGCCAGCAGATACTCCGGGACAGGGGTTTCCGGGGAGCTGTTTTTT
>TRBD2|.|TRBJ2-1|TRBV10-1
CASSAGSSGGLSSYNEQFF
TGCGCCAGCAGCGCTGGGAGTAGCGGGGGGTTAAGCTCCTACAATGAGCAGTTCTTC
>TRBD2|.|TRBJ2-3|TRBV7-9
CASKVTGGSVTDTQYF
TGTGCCAGCAAGGTCACTGGCGGGAGTGTCACAGATACGCAGTATTTT
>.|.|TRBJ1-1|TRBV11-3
CASSFGQEATEAFF
TGTGCCAGCAGCTTTGGGCAGGAGGCAACTGAAGCTTTCTTT
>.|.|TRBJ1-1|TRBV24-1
CATRSRENTEAFF
TGTGCCACAAGAAGCAGGGAGAACACTGAAGCTTTCTTT
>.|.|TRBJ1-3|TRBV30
CAWRARPGNTIYF
TGTGCCTGGAGGGCTAGGCCTGGAAACACCATATATTTT
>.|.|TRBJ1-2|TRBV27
CASSPWGQGPLSSFGYTF
TGTGCCAGCAGTCCGTGGGGCCAGGGGCCGCTCTCGTCTTTCGGCTACACCTTC
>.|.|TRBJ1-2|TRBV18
CASSPAGVYGYTF
TGTGCCAGCTCACCAGCGGGAGTCTATGGCTACACCTTC
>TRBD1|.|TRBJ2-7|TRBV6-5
CASMKRGREQYF
TGTGCCAGCATGAAAAGGGGGCGTGAGCAGTACTTC
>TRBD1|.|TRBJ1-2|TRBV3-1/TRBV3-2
CASSRTGESYGYTF
TGTGCCAGCAGTCGGACAGGCGAATCCTATGGCTACACCTTC
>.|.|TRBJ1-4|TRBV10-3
CAISESPDSPGEKLFF
TGTGCCATCAGTGAGTCCCCGGACAGCCCGGGGGAAAAACTGTTTTTT
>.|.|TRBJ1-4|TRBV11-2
CASSSVTGSPNEKLFF
TGTGCCAGCAGCTCCGTAACAGGAAGCCCTAATGAAAAACTGTTTTTT
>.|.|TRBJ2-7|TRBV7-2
CASSLGEGPLGYEQYF
TGTGCCAGCAGCTTAGGAGAGGGCCCTTTGGGGTACGAGCAGTACTTC
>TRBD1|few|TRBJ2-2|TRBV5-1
CASSPQRTGAPGELFF
TGCGCCAGCAGCCCCCAGAGGACAGGGGCCCCCGGGGAGCTGTTTTTT
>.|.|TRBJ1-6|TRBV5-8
CATAWGGSPLHF
TGTGCCACCGCGTGGGGGGGCTCACCCCTCCACTTT
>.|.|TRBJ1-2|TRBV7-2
CASSPSGRYLGYGYTF
TGTGCCAGCAGCCCGTCCGGCAGGTACCTTGGCTATGGCTACACCTTC
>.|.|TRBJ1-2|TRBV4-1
CASSQGLGRTNYGYTF
TGCGCCAGCAGCCAAGGATTGGGGAGGACTAACTATGGCTACACCTTC
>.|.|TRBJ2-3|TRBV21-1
CASSRTTGTGGTDTQYF
TGTGCCAGCAGCAGAACGACCGGGACAGGGGGCACAGATACGCAGTATTTT
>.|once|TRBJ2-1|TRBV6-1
CASSERSTYNEQFF
TGTGCCAGCAGTGAACGTTCTACCTACAATGAGCAGTTCTTC
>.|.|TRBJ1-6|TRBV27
CASSPALGPSYNSPLHF
TGTGCCAGCAGTCCAGCCCTTGGGCCCTCCTATAATTCACCCCTCCACTTT
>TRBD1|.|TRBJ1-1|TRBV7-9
CASGGRTGESPEAFF
TGTGCCAGCGGCGGCAGGACAGGGGAGAGCCCTGAAGCTTTCTTT
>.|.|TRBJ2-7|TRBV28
CASSTPPTGINEQYF
TGTGCCAGCAGTACTCCCCCCACAGGGATAAACGAGCAGTACTTC
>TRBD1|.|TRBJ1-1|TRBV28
CASSSRTGGPEAFF
TGTGCCAGCAGTTCCCGGACAGGGGGCCCTGAAGCTTTCTTT
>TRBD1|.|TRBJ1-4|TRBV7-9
CASSLDGQGYEKLFF
TGTGCCAGCAGCCTAGACGGACAGGGTTACGAAAAACTGTTTTTT
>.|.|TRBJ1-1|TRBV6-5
CASSRVWGTEAFF
TGTGCCAGCAGCAGGGTCTGGGGCACTGAAGCTTTCTTT
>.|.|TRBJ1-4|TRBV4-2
CASSQDFQTVTNEKLFF
TGTGCCAGCAGCCAAGATTTCCAAACAGTAACTAATGAAAAACTGTTTTTT
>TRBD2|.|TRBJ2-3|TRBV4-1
CASSQAGTSGELTDTQYF
TGCGCCAGCAGCCAAGCGGGGACTAGCGGGGAACTAACAGATACGCAGTATTTT
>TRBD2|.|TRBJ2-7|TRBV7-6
CASSSIAGGPRGSYEQYF
TGTGCCAGCAGCTCCATAGCGGGAGGACCCCGCGGGTCCTACGAGCAGTACTTC
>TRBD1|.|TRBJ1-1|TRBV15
CATSRVDRGATEAFF
TGTGCCACCAGCAGAGTAGACAGGGGAGCGACTGAAGCTTTCTTT
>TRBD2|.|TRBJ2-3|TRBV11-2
CASSPGRGLAGVSTDTQYF
TGTGCCAGCAGTCCGGGGAGGGGACTAGCGGGAGTCAGCACAGATACGCAGTATTTT
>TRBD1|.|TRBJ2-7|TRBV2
CASVFPGQGAYEQYF
TGTGCCAGCGTGTTTCCGGGACAGGGGGCTTACGAGCAGTACTTC
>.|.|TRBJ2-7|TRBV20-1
CSARKHEQYF
TGCAGTGCTAGAAAGCACGAGCAGTACTTC
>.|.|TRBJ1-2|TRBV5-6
CASSLGGASYGYTF
TGTGCCAGCAGCTTGGGGGGCGCATCTTACGGCTACACCTTC
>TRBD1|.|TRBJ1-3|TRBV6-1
CASSERGTAYSGNTIYF
TGTGCCAGCAGTGAACGAGGGACAGCTTACTCTGGAAACACCATATATTTT
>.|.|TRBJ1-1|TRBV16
CASSQSVRGVEAFF
TGTGCCAGCAGCCAATCAGTCAGGGGTGTTGAAGCTTTCTTT
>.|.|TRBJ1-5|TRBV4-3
CASSQDRAEVSNQPQHF
TGCGCCAGCAGCCAAGATAGGGCGGAGGTTAGCAATCAGCCCCAGCATTTT
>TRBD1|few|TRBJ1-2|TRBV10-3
CAIKPGQLHYGYTF
TGTGCCATCAAGCCGGGACAGCTCCACTATGGCTACACCTTC
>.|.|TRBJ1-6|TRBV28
CASSPSSSYNSPLHF
TGTGCCAGCAGTCCCTCGAGCTCCTATAATTCACCCCTCCACTTT
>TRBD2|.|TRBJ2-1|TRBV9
CASTKGASGTTGPYNEQFF
TGTGCCAGCACCAAAGGGGCTAGCGGGACCACAGGCCCCTACAATGAGCAGTTCTTC
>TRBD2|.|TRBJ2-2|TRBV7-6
CASSLLLAGVNTGELFF
TGTGCCAGCAGCTTACTTCTAGCGGGAGTAAACACCGGGGAGCTGTTTTTT
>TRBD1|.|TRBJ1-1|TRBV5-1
CASSPRPGTGDVSENTEAFF
TGCGCCAGCAGCCCACGCCCCGGGACAGGGGACGTGTCGGAGAACACTGAAGCTTTCTTT
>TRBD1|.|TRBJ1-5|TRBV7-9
CASSSTGGYQPQHF
TGTGCCAGCAGCTCGACAGGGGGATATCAGCCCCAGCATTTT